Below, 15 T cell receptor beta chains from the same sample are listed, as sequenced in a study of CD8+ T cells in alopecia areata. The investigators collected lesional scalp punch biopsies and peripheral blood from alopecia areata patients. Investigators isolated RNA and reverse transcribed it into cDNA to act as the sequencing template. Profiled with immunoSEQ multiplex PCR; TCRdb holds only in-frame clones, not every one. Among about 8,900 clones listed, 50% to 80% were seen once. The sequencing input was skin. Receptors originate from a human donor with alopecia areata.

The chain combines TRBV14 with TRBJ1-1; the D gene is possibly TRBD1 (5 bases). Germline CDR1 reads SGHDN; CDR2 reads FVKESK. The CDR3 length is 14 residues. V lost 1 base, J lost 1 base, and 7 bases lay in between. The CDR3 DNA sequence: TGTGCCAGCAGCCAAGGGGGGAGGAACACTGAAGCTTTCTTT. Translating gives CASSQGGRNTEAFF.

The chain has TRBV10-3 and TRBJ1-1; 7 nucleotides agree with TRBD1. Per the germline V gene, CDR1 is ENHRY and CDR2 is SYGVKD. J gave up 1 base and V 10 bases, and 6 bases lay outside the gene matches. The CDR3 is made up of 13 amino acids. CDR3 sequence: CATQGQPNTEAFF. For the CDR3, the DNA is TGTGCCACCCAGGGACAGCCGAACACTGAAGCTTTCTTT.

For this clone: At one boundary the junction diverges from the germline segment, which might be a read error. Other DNA sequences of this sample code for an identical CDR3. The chain joins TRBV7-9 to TRBJ2-1; 10 bases are shared with TRBD2. Germline V lookup: CDR1 SEHNR, CDR2 FQNEAQ (reference sequence). CDR3 size: 15 residues. The CDR3, as DNA: TGTACCAGCAGCTTGGCGGGACTAGCGAACAATGAGCAGTTCTTC. It yields the protein CTSSLAGLANNEQFF.

The chain couples TRBV30 to TRBJ1-4; 9 bases match TRBD1. The CDR3 runs to 18 residues. Trimming removed 2 bases from V and 4 bases from J; junction bases left unmatched: 14. Germline V gene data show CDR1 as GTSNPN and CDR2 as SVGIG (reference sequence). In DNA, the CDR3 is TGTGCCTGGAGTAGCACGACAGAGATGGGACAGGGTAATGAAAAACTGTTTTTT. This codes for CAWSSTTEMGQGNEKLFF.

This clone was detected only a few times. The V call is TRBV29-1, the J call TRBJ2-5; 9 bases agree with TRBD2. Losses at the gene ends were 7 bases for V and 5 bases for J; bases not matched to a gene: 8. The CDR3 sequence is 13 residues long. Germline CDR1 SQVTM, CDR2 ANQGSEA. Here the CDR3 DNA reads TGCAGCGCACTTAGCGGGAGTGGTGAGACCCAGTACTTC. Translating it yields CSALSGSGETQYF.

The rearrangement links TRBV5-8 to TRBJ2-3, with 9 bases aligning to TRBD2. Germline CDR1 is SGHTS and CDR2 is YDEGEE. Trimming cost V 1 base and J 8 bases; bases outside gene matches: 8. CDR3 length equals 15 residues. The CDR3 is CASSLRLAGKGTQYF. CDR3 in DNA: TGTGCCAGCAGCTTGAGGCTAGCGGGGAAGGGTACGCAGTATTTT.

The chain combines TRBV2 with TRBJ2-5; weak D call: TRBD2 (5 bases). The CDR3 totals 15 residues. The germline CDR1 and CDR2 sequences are SNHLY and FYNNEI. Trimming removed 7 bases at V and 2 bases at J, with 17 bases between. The CDR3 loop is CASTDPGSDQETQYF. CDR3 in DNA: TGTGCCAGCACTGACCCGGGGTCGGATCAAGAGACCCAGTACTTC. Looking up the rest from reference TRBV2 and TRBJ2-5 gives the full variable domain: EPEVTQTPSHQVTQMGQEVILRCVPISNHLYFYWYRQILGQKVEFLVSFYNNEISEKSEIFDDQFSVERPDGSNFTLKIRSTKLEDSAMYFCASTDPGSDQETQYFGPGTRLLVL.

This clone was detected only a few times. The chain employs TRBV19 and TRBJ2-7; TRBD1 matches at 9 bases. The J segment lost 5 bases and the V segment lost 4 bases, leaving 6 bases of the junction unmatched. This CDR3 region has 14 residues. Germline CDR1 reads LNHDA; CDR2 reads SQIVND (reference sequence). DNA of the CDR3: TGTGCCAGTAGTAAGGGACAGGGTCTCGACGAGCAGTACTTC. This gives the protein CASSKGQGLDEQYF.

The V and J genes are TRBV18 and TRBJ2-7; the D gene could be TRBD1 or TRBD2 (5 bases each). Germline V gene data show CDR1 as KGHSH and CDR2 as LQKENI. Trimming cost V 0 bases and J 3 bases, with 9 bases left between them. There are 14 residues in the CDR3. The CDR3 reads CASSPPGPYYEQYF. CDR3 nucleotide sequence: TGTGCCAGCTCACCACCGGGACCTTACTACGAGCAGTACTTC.

The chain links TRBV28 to TRBJ1-2, with D tentatively TRBD1 (5 bases). The V end lost 3 bases, the J end lost 2 bases, and 16 bases lay between the germline ends. This CDR3 is built from 16 residues. Germline V gene lookup returns CDR1 MDHEN and CDR2 SYDVKM. The CDR3 DNA sequence: TGTGCCAGCAGTTTTTTTGGGGGGTCAGGGAACTATGGCTACACCTTC. Protein sequence: CASSFFGGSGNYGYTF.

The genes are TRBV9 and TRBJ2-5; TRBD2 might be the D (6 bases). Germline V CDR1 and CDR2: SGDLS, YYNGEE. CDR3 size: 15 residues. Trimming took 0 bases from V and 5 from J, leaving 14 bases between them. CDR3 residues: CASSVGDLIGETQYF. DNA for the CDR3: TGTGCCAGCAGCGTAGGGGACTTAATAGGGGAGACCCAGTACTTC.

V gene TRBV4-1 combines with J gene TRBJ1-6, with 9 bases lining up with TRBD1. J was trimmed by 11 bases and V by 3 bases; bases with no gene match: 2. Looked up from germline, CDR1 is MGHRA and CDR2 is YSYEKL. The CDR3 is made up of 13 amino acids. In DNA, the CDR3 is TGCGCCAGCAGCCAGGGGACAGGGACACCCCTCCACTTT. This translates into CASSQGTGTPLHF.

This clone was seen only once. One end of the junction fails to match germline, which may point to a read error. The chain couples TRBV29-1 to TRBJ2-1, with 9 bases fitting TRBD1. This CDR3 has 12 amino acids. CDR1 and CDR2 from the germline V gene are SQVTM and ANQGSEA. The CDR3 bases are TGCGGCGTTGGGACAGGGAACAATGAGCAGTTCTTC. This gives the protein CGVGTGNNEQFF.

J is TRBJ2-7 and V is TRBV5-1; D possibly matches TRBD1 or TRBD2 (5 bases each). Germline lookup yields CDR1 SGHRS and CDR2 YFSETQ. This CDR3 region has 14 residues. The V end was cut by 3 bases, the J end by 2 bases, with 12 bases between. CDR3: CASSWDGPTYEQYF. The DNA of the CDR3 is TGCGCCAGCAGCTGGGACGGTCCTACCTACGAGCAGTACTTC. Supplemented by reference TRBV5-1 and TRBJ2-7, the full variable domain reads KAGVTQTPRYLIKTRGQQVTLSCSPISGHRSVSWYQQTPGQGLQFLFEYFSETQRNKGNFPGRFSGRQFSNSRSEMNVSTLELGDSALYLCASSWDGPTYEQYFGPGTRLTVT.

Written as DNA, the CDR3 is TGCGCCAGCAGCTGGGAGACTAGTAGCGATGAGCAGTTCTTC. Amino acid sequence: CASSWETSSDEQFF. This chain connects TRBV5-1 to TRBJ2-1, with D tentatively TRBD2 (6 bases). Trimming took off 3 bases at V and 8 bases at J, with 15 bases between the two ends. The CDR3 consists of 14 residues. Germline CDR1 SGHRS, CDR2 YFSETQ.